This TCR beta chain appears in the sequencing data of a study of shared clonotypes between healthy human individuals. Comments on this clone: The antigen is unknown.

The ends lost 4 bases at V and 3 bases at J; junction bases unmatched: 10. CDR3 length: 16 amino acids. Germline CDR1 and CDR2: KGHSH and LQKENI. Sequencing used immunoSEQ multiplex PCR; TCRdb keeps in-frame clones, though not all of them. The top ten hold roughly 0.34% of the sample, which has 2,500,000 or so clones, around 92% seen once. General study findings and limits: The study's rarefaction showed incomplete sorted-subset sequencing despite large depth.

The sequenced sample was naive CD4+ T cells from PBMCs. Noted subset: CD45RA+ positively selected. The chain combines TRBV18 with TRBJ1-1; 8 bases fit TRBD1. This TCR derives from a man younger than 35 in good health. Some clones in this sample may be carry-over from other donors' samples. Here the CDR3 DNA reads TGTGCCAGCTCACTGACAACAGGGGGAATTTACACTGAAGCTTTCTTT. Encoded protein: CASSLTTGGIYTEAFF.